This TCR beta chain comes out of a study of T cells in Graves' hyperthyroidism and ophthalmopathy. Study observations and caveats: Ophthalmopathy got predicted by the model a median approximately 6 months before its onset. Most expanded thyroid clonotypes above 0.001 recurred in blood.

CDR3 length: 12 residues. Germline V gives CDR1 PRHDT, CDR2 FYEKMQ (reference sequence). The ends were cut back, 9 bases at V and 6 bases at J, with 15 bases in the middle. The study excluded patients with uncontrolled infection, other autoimmune disease, pregnancy or lactation. This clonotype occurred a few times. The antigen is unknown. The TCR beta CDR3 regions underwent amplification using RNA transcripts as the source. The primer set for the first-round RT-PCR of the TCR CDR3 was HTBI. One entry per CDR3 protein, called by TCRdb with MiXCR from the multiplex PCR reads. Of approximately 370,000 distinct CDR3 sequences in the sample, approximately 17% are singletons; the top ten hold around a third.

Sequenced input: blood. The receptor's source is a woman aged 25 to 39 with Graves' hyperthyroidism that later progressed to Graves' ophthalmopathy. The V call is TRBV13, the J call TRBJ2-7, with D perhaps TRBD2 (6 bases). CDR3 coding DNA: TGTGCCAGTTCTAGCGACTGGGGCGAGCAGTACTTC. The encoded protein is CASSSDWGEQYF. The full variable domain, its missing parts supplied by reference TRBV13 and TRBJ2-7, is AAGVIQSPRHLIKEKRETATLKCYPIPRHDTVYWYQQGPGQDPQFLISFYEKMQSDKGSIPDRFSAQQFSDYHSELNMSSLELGDSALYFCASSSDWGEQYFGPGTRLTVT.